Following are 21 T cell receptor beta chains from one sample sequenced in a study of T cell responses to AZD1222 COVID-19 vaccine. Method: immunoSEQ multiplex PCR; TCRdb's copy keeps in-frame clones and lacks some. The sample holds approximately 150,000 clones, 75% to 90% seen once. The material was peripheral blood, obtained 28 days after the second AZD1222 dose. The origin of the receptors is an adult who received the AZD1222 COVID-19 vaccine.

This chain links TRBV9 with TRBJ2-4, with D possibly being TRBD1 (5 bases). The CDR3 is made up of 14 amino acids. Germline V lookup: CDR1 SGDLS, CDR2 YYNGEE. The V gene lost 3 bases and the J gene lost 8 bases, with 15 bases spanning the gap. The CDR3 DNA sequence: TGTGCCAGCAGCGCCAGGGTTAATAGGGACATTCAGTACTTC. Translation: CASSARVNRDIQYF.

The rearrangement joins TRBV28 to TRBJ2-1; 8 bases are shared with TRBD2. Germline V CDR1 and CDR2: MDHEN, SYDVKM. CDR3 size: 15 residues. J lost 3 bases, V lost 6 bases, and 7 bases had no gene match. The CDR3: CASSVGGGFYNEQFF. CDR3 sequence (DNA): TGTGCCAGCAGCGTCGGGGGGGGTTTCTACAATGAGCAGTTCTTC.

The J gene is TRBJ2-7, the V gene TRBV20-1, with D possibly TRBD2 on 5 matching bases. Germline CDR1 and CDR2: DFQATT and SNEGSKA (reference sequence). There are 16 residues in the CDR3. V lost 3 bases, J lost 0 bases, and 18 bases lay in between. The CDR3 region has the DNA TGCAGTGCTAGTAATGCGTATGGTGGGAGCTCCTACGAGCAGTACTTC. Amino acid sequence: CSASNAYGGSSYEQYF.

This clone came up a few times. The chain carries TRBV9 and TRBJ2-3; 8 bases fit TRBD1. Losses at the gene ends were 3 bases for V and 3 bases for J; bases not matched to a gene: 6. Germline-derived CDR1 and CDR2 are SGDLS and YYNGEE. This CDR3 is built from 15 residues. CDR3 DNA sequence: TGTGCCAGCAGCGCCAGACAGGGGAGAACAGATACGCAGTATTTT. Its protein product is CASSARQGRTDTQYF.

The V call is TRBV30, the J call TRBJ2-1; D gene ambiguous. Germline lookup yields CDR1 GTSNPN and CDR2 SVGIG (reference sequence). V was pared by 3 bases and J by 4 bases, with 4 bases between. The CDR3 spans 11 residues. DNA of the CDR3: TGTGCCTGGAGGTCTTACAATGAGCAGTTCTTC. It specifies CAWRSYNEQFF.

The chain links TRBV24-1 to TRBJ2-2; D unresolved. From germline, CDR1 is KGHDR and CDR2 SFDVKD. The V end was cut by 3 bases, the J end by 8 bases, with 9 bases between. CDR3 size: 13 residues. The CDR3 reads CATSDGLRGELFF. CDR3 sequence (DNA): TGTGCCACCAGTGATGGATTAAGGGGGGAGCTGTTTTTT.

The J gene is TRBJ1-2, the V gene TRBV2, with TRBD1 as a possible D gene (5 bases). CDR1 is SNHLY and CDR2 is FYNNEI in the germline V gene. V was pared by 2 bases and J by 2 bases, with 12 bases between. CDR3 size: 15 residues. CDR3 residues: CASSEQGVLNYGYTF. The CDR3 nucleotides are TGTGCCAGCAGTGAACAGGGAGTTCTGAACTATGGCTACACCTTC.

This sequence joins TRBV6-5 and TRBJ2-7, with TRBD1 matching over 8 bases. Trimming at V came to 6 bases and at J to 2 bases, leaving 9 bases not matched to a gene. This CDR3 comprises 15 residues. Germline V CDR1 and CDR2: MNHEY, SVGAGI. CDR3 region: CASRSSQGAAYEQYF. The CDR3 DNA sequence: TGTGCCAGCAGAAGCTCGCAGGGGGCAGCCTACGAGCAGTACTTC.

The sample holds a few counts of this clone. CDR3 nucleotides: TGTGCCAGCAGCTACCGACAGGGCGCCACCGGGGAGCTGTTTTTT. Its protein product is CASSYRQGATGELFF. The chain combines TRBV11-2 with TRBJ2-2; 7 bases are a match to TRBD1. Unmatched junction bases numbered 6, after V lost 4 bases and J lost 4 bases. CDR3 length equals 15 residues. Germline loops: CDR1 SGHAT, CDR2 FQNNGV.

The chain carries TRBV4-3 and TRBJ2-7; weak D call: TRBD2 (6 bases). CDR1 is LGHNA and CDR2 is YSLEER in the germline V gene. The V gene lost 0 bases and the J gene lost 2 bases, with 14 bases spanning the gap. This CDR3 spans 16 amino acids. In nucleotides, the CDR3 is TGCGCCAGCAGCCAAGATATCGGAGGGACCCCCTACGAGCAGTACTTC. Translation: CASSQDIGGTPYEQYF.

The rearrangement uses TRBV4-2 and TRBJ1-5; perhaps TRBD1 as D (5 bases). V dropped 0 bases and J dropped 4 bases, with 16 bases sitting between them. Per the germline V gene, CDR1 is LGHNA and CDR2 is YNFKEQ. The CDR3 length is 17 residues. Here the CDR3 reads CASSQDHLRGFNQPQHF. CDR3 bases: TGTGCCAGCAGCCAAGACCACCTTAGGGGTTTTAATCAGCCCCAGCATTTT.

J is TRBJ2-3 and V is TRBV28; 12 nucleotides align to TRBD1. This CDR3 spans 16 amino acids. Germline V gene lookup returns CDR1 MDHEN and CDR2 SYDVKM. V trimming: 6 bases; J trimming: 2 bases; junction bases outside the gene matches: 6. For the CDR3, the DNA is TGTGCCAGCAGCCCCTTGGGACAGGGGGCCACAGATACGCAGTATTTT. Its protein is CASSPLGQGATDTQYF. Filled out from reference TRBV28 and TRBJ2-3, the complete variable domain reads DVKVTQSSRYLVKRTGEKVFLECVQDMDHENMFWYRQDPGLGLRLIYFSYDVKMKEKGDIPEGYSVSREKKERFSLILESASTNQTSMYLCASSPLGQGATDTQYFGPGTRLTVL.

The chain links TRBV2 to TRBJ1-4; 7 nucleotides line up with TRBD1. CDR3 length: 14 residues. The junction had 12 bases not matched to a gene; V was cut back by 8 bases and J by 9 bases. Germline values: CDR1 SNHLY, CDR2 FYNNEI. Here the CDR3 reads CASGQDGRSKKLFF. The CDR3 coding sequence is TGTGCCAGCGGACAGGACGGGAGAAGTAAAAAACTGTTTTTT.

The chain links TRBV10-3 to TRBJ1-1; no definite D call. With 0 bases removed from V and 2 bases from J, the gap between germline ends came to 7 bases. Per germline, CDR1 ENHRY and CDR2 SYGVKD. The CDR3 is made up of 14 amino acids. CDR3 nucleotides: TGTGCCATCAGTGAGTCGAACGTAAACACTGAAGCTTTCTTT. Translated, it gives CAISESNVNTEAFF.

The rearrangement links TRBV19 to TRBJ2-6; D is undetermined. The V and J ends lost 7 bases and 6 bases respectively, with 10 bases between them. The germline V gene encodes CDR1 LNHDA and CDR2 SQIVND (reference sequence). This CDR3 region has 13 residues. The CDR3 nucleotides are TGTGCCAGTACCGGCGCCCTGGCCAACGTCCTGACTTTC. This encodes CASTGALANVLTF.

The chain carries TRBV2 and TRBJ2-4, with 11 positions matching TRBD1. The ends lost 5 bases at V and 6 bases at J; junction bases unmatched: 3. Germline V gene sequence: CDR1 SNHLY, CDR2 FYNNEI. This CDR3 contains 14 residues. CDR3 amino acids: CASSWDRGGNIQYF. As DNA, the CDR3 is TGTGCCAGCAGTTGGGACAGGGGGGGAAACATTCAGTACTTC.

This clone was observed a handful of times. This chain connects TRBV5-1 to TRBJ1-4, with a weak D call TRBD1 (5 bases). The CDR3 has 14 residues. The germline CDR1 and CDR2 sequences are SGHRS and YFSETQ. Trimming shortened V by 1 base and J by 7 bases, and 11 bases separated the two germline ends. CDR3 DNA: TGCGCCAGCAGCTTGCGTCAGGGTGGTGAAAAACTGTTTTTT. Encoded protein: CASSLRQGGEKLFF. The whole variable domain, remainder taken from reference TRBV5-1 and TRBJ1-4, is KAGVTQTPRYLIKTRGQQVTLSCSPISGHRSVSWYQQTPGQGLQFLFEYFSETQRNKGNFPGRFSGRQFSNSRSEMNVSTLELGDSALYLCASSLRQGGEKLFFGSGTQLSVL.

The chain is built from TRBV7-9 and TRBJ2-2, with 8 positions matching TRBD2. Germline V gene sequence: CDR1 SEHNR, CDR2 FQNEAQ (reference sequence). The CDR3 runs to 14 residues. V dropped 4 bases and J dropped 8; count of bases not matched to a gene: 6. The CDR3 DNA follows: TGTGCCAGCAGCTCCGCGGGGGGTCAGGGGGAGCTGTTTTTT. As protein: CASSSAGGQGELFF.

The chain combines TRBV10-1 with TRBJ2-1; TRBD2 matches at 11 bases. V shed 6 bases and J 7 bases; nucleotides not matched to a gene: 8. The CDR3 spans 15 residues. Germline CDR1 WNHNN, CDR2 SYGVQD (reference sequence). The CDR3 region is CASSGGPSGRNEQFF. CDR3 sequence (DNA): TGCGCCAGCAGCGGTGGGCCTAGCGGGAGGAATGAGCAGTTCTTC.

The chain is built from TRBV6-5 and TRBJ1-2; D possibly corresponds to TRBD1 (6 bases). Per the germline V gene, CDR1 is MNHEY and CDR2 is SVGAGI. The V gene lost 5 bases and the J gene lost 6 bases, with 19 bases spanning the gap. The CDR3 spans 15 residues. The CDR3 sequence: CASSISSRGLDGYTF. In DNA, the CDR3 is TGTGCCAGCAGTATTAGCTCCAGGGGTCTGGATGGCTACACCTTC.

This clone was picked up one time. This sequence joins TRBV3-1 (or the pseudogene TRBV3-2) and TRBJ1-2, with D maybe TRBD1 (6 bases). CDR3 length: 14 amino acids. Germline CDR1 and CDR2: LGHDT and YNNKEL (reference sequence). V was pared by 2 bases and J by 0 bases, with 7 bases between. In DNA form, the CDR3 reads TGTGCCAGCAGCCAACAGGGGTCTAACTATGGCTACACCTTC. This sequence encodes CASSQQGSNYGYTF.